A selection of T cell receptor beta chains follows, all from one sample in a study of T cells in Graves' hyperthyroidism and ophthalmopathy. TCRdb reprocessed the multiplex PCR reads via MiXCR and lists one record per CDR3 protein. The sample lists about 260,000 distinct CDR3 sequences, about 20% occurring once. Input material: blood. Receptors were obtained from a man aged 25-45 years with Graves' ophthalmopathy. Both conserved end residues are part of each CDR3. Fields, in order: clone size, D gene, J gene, V gene, CDR3 protein, CDR3 DNA. The D gene is left open where the match is weak. Size tells how often a clone was seen (once, few, many) or the class of an expanded clone, and some rows leave it out.

size: few; D: TRBD1; J: TRBJ1-2; V: TRBV20-1; CDR3: CSARDPGQGGYTF; DNA: TGCAGTGCTAGAGACCCGGGACAGGGTGGCTACACCTTC
size: NA; D: TRBD2; J: TRBJ2-1; V: TRBV20-1; CDR3: CSADSGTSVYNEQFF; DNA: TGCAGTGCCGACTCCGGGACTAGTGTATACAATGAGCAGTTCTTC
size: NA; D: NA; J: TRBJ2-7; V: TRBV12-5; CDR3: CASTPASSYEQYF; DNA: TGTGCTAGCACCCCGGCGAGCTCCTACGAGCAGTACTTC
size: few; D: NA; J: TRBJ2-6; V: TRBV15; CDR3: CATSPGVSGGANVLTF; DNA: TGTGCCACCAGCCCCGGAGTGTCGGGGGGGGCCAACGTCCTGACTTTC
size: NA; D: NA; J: TRBJ1-1; V: TRBV28; CDR3: CASSFQGGPYWAFF; DNA: TGTGCCAGCAGTTTCCAAGGGGGACCCTATTGGGCTTTCTTT
size: NA; D: NA; J: TRBJ2-5; V: TRBV15; CDR3: CATSRDFGRETQYF; DNA: TGTGCCACCAGCAGAGATTTCGGTAGGGAGACCCAGTACTTC
size: many; D: TRBD1; J: TRBJ2-1; V: TRBV12-3/TRBV12-4; CDR3: CASSFGDSSYNEQFF; DNA: TGTGCCAGCAGTTTCGGGGACAGCTCCTACAATGAGCAGTTCTTC
size: many; D: TRBD1; J: TRBJ2-2; V: TRBV7-8; CDR3: CASSLPRTGRANTGELFF; DNA: TGTGCCAGCAGCTTACCCCGGACAGGGAGAGCGAACACCGGGGAGCTGTTTTTT
size: few; D: NA; J: TRBJ2-5; V: TRBV9; CDR3: CASSPLGESQETQYF; DNA: TGTGCCAGCAGCCCCCTGGGGGAGTCCCAAGAGACCCAGTACTTC
size: NA; D: NA; J: TRBJ1-2; V: TRBV19; CDR3: CASTSGQGLVYGYTF; DNA: TGTGCCAGTACATCGGGCCAGGGCCTAGTTTATGGCTACACCTTC